Listed below are T cell receptor beta chains from one sample, sequenced in a study of blood T cell repertoires in COVID-19. TCRdb's table, derived via immunoSEQ multiplex PCR, lists solely in-frame clones and lacks some. This sample has hundreds of thousands of clones, with approximately 90% found just once. The material sequenced was peripheral blood. The receptors were sampled from a woman aged 18-29 years who had recovered from COVID-19. Both conserved end residues are part of each CDR3. D genes are given only for firm matches. Clone size is not always given. Where it is, it says once, few, many or a class for expanded clones.

V	D	size	J	DNA	CDR3
TRBV7-2	TRBD2	few	TRBJ2-1	TGTGCCAGCAGCATTAGCGGGAGCTCCTACAATGAGCAGTTCTTC	CASSISGSSYNEQFF
TRBV18	NA	NA	TRBJ1-5	TGTGCCAGCTCACCAGAGGCGGGGCCATATAGCAATCAGCCCCAGCATTTT	CASSPEAGPYSNQPQHF
TRBV7-8	NA	once	TRBJ1-4	TGTGCCAGCAGCTTATATGTCGTAGCGGGGGAAAAACTGTTTTTT	CASSLYVVAGEKLFF
TRBV5-5	TRBD1	NA	TRBJ1-2	TGTGCCAGCAGCCCTACAACAGGGGTCAACTATGGCTACACCTTC	CASSPTTGVNYGYTF
TRBV19	NA	NA	TRBJ2-3	TGTGCCAGTAGTATATCCAGGTTTGATACGCAGTATTTT	CASSISRFDTQYF
TRBV6-5	NA	once	TRBJ1-1	TGTGCCAGCAGTTACGGCTCGGGGGGTACTGAAGCTTTCTTT	CASSYGSGGTEAFF
TRBV11-2	NA	NA	TRBJ2-2	TGTGCCAGCAGCTTGTACAGGGTGACCGGGGAGCTGTTTTTT	CASSLYRVTGELFF
TRBV11-3	NA	NA	TRBJ2-1	TGTGCCAGCAGCTTAGATCGAACAGGGCCTGAGCAGTTCTTC	CASSLDRTGPEQFF
TRBV5-6	NA	few	TRBJ1-2	TGTGCCAGCAGTTGGCAGGAGGGATGGTATGGCTACACCTTC	CASSWQEGWYGYTF
TRBV10-3	NA	NA	TRBJ2-6	TGTGCCATCAGTTGGGACAAGCCTGGGGCCAACGTCCTGACTTTC	CAISWDKPGANVLTF
TRBV29-1	NA	NA	TRBJ2-3	TGCAGCGTTGCGGACAGTCCAGATACGCAGTATTTT	CSVADSPDTQYF
TRBV5-6	NA	once	TRBJ2-5	TGTGCCAGCAGCTTGCTTTCAGGTACTTTACAAGAGACCCAGTACTTC	CASSLLSGTLQETQYF
TRBV5-1	NA	NA	TRBJ2-6	TGCGCCAGCAGCGGCGGGACAGACTCTGGGGCCAACGTCCTGACTTTC	CASSGGTDSGANVLTF
TRBV7-8	NA	NA	TRBJ1-2	TGTGCCAGCAGCTTAGTTTTGCGACAGACGAAGAATTATGGCTACACCTTC	CASSLVLRQTKNYGYTF
TRBV5-1	NA	NA	TRBJ2-1	TGCGCCAGCAGCTTGAGACTTCTCAATGAGCAGTTCTTC	CASSLRLLNEQFF
TRBV30	NA	NA	TRBJ1-4	TGTGCCTGGAGTGTACAGGGCTTAAATGAAAAACTGTTTTTT	CAWSVQGLNEKLFF
TRBV11-3	TRBD1	NA	TRBJ1-2	TGTGCCAGCAGCACAGGGGGACATGGCTACACCTTC	CASSTGGHGYTF
TRBV7-2	TRBD2	NA	TRBJ2-3	TGTGCCAGCAACAAAAATGGCGGGAGGGAAGATACGCAGTATTTT	CASNKNGGREDTQYF
TRBV6-2/TRBV6-3	NA	NA	TRBJ1-5	TGTGCCAGCAGTTACCAGCTCCACAGGGTACTCAATCAGCCCCAGCATTTT	CASSYQLHRVLNQPQHF